Following are 25 T cell receptor beta chains from one sample sequenced in a study of control samples from healthy donors and cancer patients. Sequencing used immunoSEQ multiplex PCR; TCRdb keeps in-frame clones, though not all of them. The sample has 150,000 to 200,000 clones; around 90% are singletons. The sample taken for sequencing was blood. The receptors were gathered from a man aged 25 to 40 in good health.

In regard to this clone: The sample carries other DNA sequences with the same CDR3. The chain employs TRBV28 and TRBJ1-5; no definite D call. The V gene lost 5 bases and the J gene lost 4 bases, with 6 bases spanning the gap. The germline gives CDR1 MDHEN, CDR2 SYDVKM. This CDR3 spans 12 amino acids. The DNA for the CDR3 is TGTGCCAGCAGTCCCCTAAATCAGCCCCAGCATTTT. Its translation is CASSPLNQPQHF.

The chain employs TRBV5-1 and TRBJ1-1; a possible D gene is TRBD1 (6 bases). CDR1 is SGHRS and CDR2 is YFSETQ in the germline V gene. V was cut by 2 bases and J by 7 bases, with 15 bases left in between. This CDR3 is built from 14 residues. The CDR3 here is CASSFQGRGGEAFF. CDR3 nucleotides: TGCGCCAGCAGCTTTCAGGGAAGAGGGGGTGAAGCTTTCTTT. The full variable domain, in which reference TRBV5-1 and TRBJ1-1 provide the parts outside the CDR3, is KAGVTQTPRYLIKTRGQQVTLSCSPISGHRSVSWYQQTPGQGLQFLFEYFSETQRNKGNFPGRFSGRQFSNSRSEMNVSTLELGDSALYLCASSFQGRGGEAFFGQGTRLTVV.

V and J are TRBV6-2 or TRBV6-3 and TRBJ1-5; TRBD1 is a possible D gene (6 bases). V was pared by 2 bases and J by 8 bases, with 13 bases between. In germline, CDR1 is MNHEY, CDR2 SVGEGT. The CDR3 runs 14 residues. The CDR3, as DNA: TGTGCCAGCAGTTACGCGGACAGCTTCAAGCCCCAGCATTTT. Protein sequence: CASSYADSFKPQHF.

This chain joins TRBV2 and TRBJ1-5; D not resolved. Germline CDR1 is SNHLY and CDR2 is FYNNEI. The length of the CDR3 is 13 residues. The germline V and J ends were trimmed by 2 bases and 1 base, with 3 bases remaining between them. CDR3 bases: TGTGCCAGCAGTGAATTAAGCAATCAGCCCCAGCATTTT. Its protein product is CASSELSNQPQHF.

V gene TRBV28 combines with J gene TRBJ2-1; D unresolved. Germline-derived CDR1 and CDR2 are MDHEN and SYDVKM. The CDR3 runs to 14 residues. V lost 6 bases and J 1 base, leaving 10 bases between the germline ends. The CDR3 loop reads CASSSALSYNEQFF. The CDR3 DNA reads as TGTGCCAGCAGCTCGGCCCTGTCCTACAATGAGCAGTTCTTC.

The genes are TRBV24-1 and TRBJ2-1; D perhaps matches TRBD2 (7 bases). CDR1 and CDR2 from the germline V gene are KGHDR and SFDVKD. V was clipped by 7 bases and J by 7 bases, with 22 bases between them. The length of the CDR3 is 16 residues. The CDR3 DNA reads TGTGCCACCAGGCCCAAGCGAGGGGGAGGGCCGAATGAGCAGTTCTTC. The encoded protein is CATRPKRGGGPNEQFF.

V and J are TRBV3-1 (or the pseudogene TRBV3-2) and TRBJ2-7, with 8 positions matching TRBD1. Germline values: CDR1 LGHDT, CDR2 YNNKEL (reference sequence). The CDR3 extends over 15 amino acids. Losses at the gene ends were 1 base for V and 0 bases for J; bases not matched to a gene: 2. The CDR3 region has the DNA TGTGCCAGCAGCCAAGGGACAGGGAGCTCCTACGAGCAGTACTTC. Translated, it gives CASSQGTGSSYEQYF.

V and J are TRBV6-5 and TRBJ2-1, with D unclear. V lost 2 bases and J lost 6, with 8 bases in between. This CDR3 contains 13 residues. Germline CDR1 MNHEY, CDR2 SVGAGI. The CDR3 nucleotides read TGTGCCAGCAGTTACGACTTCCTCAATGAGCAGTTCTTC. The encoded protein is CASSYDFLNEQFF.

This clone has only one observation. V usage is TRBV3-1 (or the pseudogene TRBV3-2) and J usage is TRBJ1-5; 9 bases are a match to TRBD1. The CDR3 contains 15 residues. The germline V gene has CDR1 LGHDT and CDR2 YNNKEL (reference sequence). With 0 bases clipped from V and 6 bases from J, the junction kept 3 bases outside the gene matches. The CDR3 loop is CASSQDRTGAQPQHF. CDR3 coding DNA: TGTGCCAGCAGCCAAGACAGGACAGGGGCTCAGCCCCAGCATTTT.

The J gene is TRBJ1-2, the V gene TRBV28, with a tentative D call TRBD1 (5 bases). Trimming took 7 bases from V and 2 from J, leaving 14 bases between them. Germline V CDR1 and CDR2: MDHEN, SYDVKM. This CDR3 region has 14 residues. The CDR3 is CASTLGGVNYGYTF. The CDR3 DNA is TGTGCCAGCACCTTGGGAGGGGTCAACTATGGCTACACCTTC.

In this sample, this clone turned up once. This sequence joins TRBV7-2 and TRBJ2-7; 13 bases agree with TRBD2. The CDR3 is 16 amino acids. V lost 5 bases, J lost 3 bases, and 7 bases stayed unmatched. Germline V CDR1 and CDR2: SGHTA, FQGNSA. CDR3: CASSPSGTSGVYEQYF. CDR3 DNA: TGTGCCAGCAGCCCGTCCGGGACTAGCGGGGTCTACGAGCAGTACTTC.

This chain connects TRBV24-1 to TRBJ2-1; tentative D call: TRBD2 (6 bases). In germline, CDR1 is KGHDR, CDR2 SFDVKD. The CDR3 is 16 residues long. Trimming left V 1 base short and J 1 base short, with 10 bases between. The CDR3 DNA reads TGTGCCACCAGTGATTTCGGAGGGAGGTCCTACAATGAGCAGTTCTTC. Translating gives CATSDFGGRSYNEQFF.

The chain links TRBV9 to TRBJ2-1, with a tentative D call TRBD2 (6 bases). From germline, CDR1 is SGDLS and CDR2 YYNGEE. The germline V and J ends were trimmed by 2 bases and 3 bases, with 15 bases remaining between them. The CDR3 extends over 16 amino acids. In nucleotides, the CDR3 is TGTGCCAGCAGCGTGGATAGCGGAATTTACTACAATGAGCAGTTCTTC. Translation: CASSVDSGIYYNEQFF.

At least ten counts were recorded for this clone. The chain employs TRBV30 and TRBJ2-7; the match to TRBD1 covers 7 bases. V was clipped by 8 bases and J by 2 bases; unmatched bases: 9. The CDR3 is made up of 13 amino acids. Germline assignment: CDR1 GTSNPN and CDR2 SVGIG (reference sequence). The CDR3: CARSPGQTYEQYF. CDR3 nucleotides: TGTGCCAGATCTCCGGGACAGACCTACGAGCAGTACTTC.

The J gene is TRBJ1-5, the V gene TRBV27; weak D call: TRBD1 (5 bases). V was cut by 8 bases and J by 4 bases, with 15 bases left in between. CDR1 is MNHEY, CDR2 SMNVEV, per germline (reference sequence). The CDR3 is 14 amino acids. CDR3 residues: CASSKTGENQPQHF. For the CDR3, the DNA is TGTGCCAGCTCTAAAACAGGAGAAAATCAGCCCCAGCATTTT.

This clone was picked up one time. CDR3 DNA: TGTGCCAGCAAGTCAGGAGATACCACTGAAGCTTTCTTT. As protein: CASKSGDTTEAFF. The chain uses TRBV2 and TRBJ1-1; D remains ambiguous. CDR3 size: 13 residues. V was shortened by 7 bases and J by 4 bases, with 13 bases between the two germline ends. Germline CDR1 reads SNHLY; CDR2 reads FYNNEI.

The chain is built from TRBV24-1 and TRBJ2-2; 7 bases fit TRBD2. CDR1 and CDR2 (germline): KGHDR, SFDVKD. The CDR3 has 16 residues. V lost 4 bases, J lost 1 base, and 5 bases stayed unmatched. This CDR3 is CATSEVRTRNTGELFF. The CDR3 nucleotides are TGTGCCACCAGTGAGGTTCGGACTAGGAACACCGGGGAGCTGTTTTTT.

In regard to this clone: Other DNA sequences from this sample encode an identical CDR3 as well. V gene TRBV4-1 combines with J gene TRBJ1-2; 9 bases are a match to TRBD1. Germline CDR1 reads MGHRA; CDR2 reads YSYEKL. The V segment lost 0 bases and the J segment 4 bases; nucleotides outside the gene matches: 3. The CDR3 runs 15 residues. DNA for the CDR3: TGCGCCAGCAGCCAAGAAGGACAGGGGAGCTATGGCTACACCTTC. Translating it yields CASSQEGQGSYGYTF.

The gene calls are TRBV6-4 and TRBJ2-1; D unresolved. The germline V and J ends were trimmed by 3 bases and 0 bases, with 12 bases remaining between them. The V gene's germline CDR1 is MRHNA and CDR2 SNTAGT. The CDR3 sequence is 16 residues long. The CDR3 DNA is TGTGCCAGCAGTGAAGGCGGAACTGCCTCCTACAATGAGCAGTTCTTC. Residues: CASSEGGTASYNEQFF.

The CDR3, as DNA: TGTGCCATCAGTGATGTCCAGGGTTTTTGGAACGAGCAGTACTTC. Amino acid sequence: CAISDVQGFWNEQYF. The chain uses TRBV10-3 and TRBJ2-7; a weak D match, TRBD1 (5 bases). CDR3 length: 15 amino acids. The V end was cut by 3 bases, the J end by 5 bases, with 17 bases between. Germline CDR1 reads ENHRY; CDR2 reads SYGVKD.

This chain joins TRBV2 and TRBJ1-5; D is unclear. The CDR3 is made up of 15 amino acids. Trimming removed 6 bases at V and 2 bases at J, with 14 bases between. Germline V gene lookup returns CDR1 SNHLY and CDR2 FYNNEI. The CDR3 is CASRRNSIGNQPQHF. In DNA form, the CDR3 reads TGTGCCAGCAGACGGAATAGCATAGGCAATCAGCCCCAGCATTTT.

V usage is TRBV19 and J usage is TRBJ2-5, with D uncertain. The V end was cut by 6 bases, the J end by 2 bases, with 10 bases between. Germline V gene sequence: CDR1 LNHDA, CDR2 SQIVND (reference sequence). The CDR3 covers 13 residues. The DNA for the CDR3 is TGTGCCAGTAGCCTGTGGGGTCAAGAGACCCAGTACTTC. As protein: CASSLWGQETQYF.

J is TRBJ1-1 and V is TRBV3-1 (or the pseudogene TRBV3-2); 7 positions match TRBD1. Germline V gene sequence: CDR1 LGHDT, CDR2 YNNKEL (reference sequence). The CDR3 is 13 amino acids. Trimming removed 1 base from V and 8 bases from J; junction bases left unmatched: 4. CDR3 amino acids: CASSQGGTAEAFF. The DNA for the CDR3 is TGTGCCAGCAGCCAAGGGGGGACAGCCGAAGCTTTCTTT.

Worth noting for this clone: One end of the junction does not line up with germline, which may come from a read error. CDR3 region: CSAVEVLMVF. In nucleotides, the CDR3 is TGCAGTGCTGTCGAAGTCCTTATGGTCTTC. The chain combines TRBV20-1 with TRBJ2-1; unclear D gene. CDR1 is DFQATT, CDR2 SNEGSKA, per germline (reference sequence). The CDR3 contains 10 residues.

The chain combines TRBV19 with TRBJ1-2; D unresolved. Trimming pared 10 bases from V and 6 bases from J, leaving 18 bases between. This CDR3 is built from 13 residues. Per the germline V gene, CDR1 is LNHDA and CDR2 is SQIVND (reference sequence). The CDR3 sequence: CATVERGRNGYTF. CDR3 DNA: TGTGCCACCGTAGAACGGGGAAGGAATGGCTACACCTTC.